Presented here are 13 T cell receptor beta chains from one specimen sequenced in a study of beta chain features in type 1 diabetes. Investigators reverse transcribed all isolated RNA, so they sequenced expressed TCRB transcripts. Sequencing was performed with immunoSEQ multiplex PCR; in TCRdb, only in-frame clones are kept and a portion is missing. Among about 260,000 clones, around 68% were seen once, and the ten largest hold about 0.051%. What was sequenced was naive CD4+ T cells from blood. Receptors originate from a man aged 25-45 years in good health.

This rearrangement joins TRBV29-1 to TRBJ1-4; unclear D gene. The length of the CDR3 is 14 residues. Trimming cost V 7 bases and J 2 bases, with 14 bases left between them. CDR1 is SQVTM, CDR2 ANQGSEA, per germline. The CDR3 sequence: CSARRTGTNEKLFF. Here the CDR3 DNA reads TGCAGCGCCCGAAGGACTGGGACTAATGAAAAACTGTTTTTT. Full variable domain (remainder filled in from reference TRBV29-1 and TRBJ1-4): SAVISQKPSRDICQRGTSLTIQCQVDSQVTMMFWYRQQPGQSLTLIATANQGSEATYESGFVIDKFPISRPNLTFSTLTVSNMSPEDSSIYLCSARRTGTNEKLFFGSGTQLSVL.

The rearrangement joins TRBV15 to TRBJ2-3; D not certain. CDR3 size: 13 residues. CDR1 is LNHNV, CDR2 YYDKDF, per germline (reference sequence). V lost 0 bases, J lost 5 bases, and 6 bases lay in between. The CDR3 loop reads CATSRDRRDTQYF. The CDR3 nucleotides are TGTGCCACCAGCAGAGACCGCCGAGATACGCAGTATTTT.

This clone was seen only a few times. V usage is TRBV28 and J usage is TRBJ2-3; 12 nucleotides agree with TRBD2. This CDR3 spans 15 amino acids. The V and J ends lost 7 bases and 6 bases, in that order; junction bases with no gene match: 8. CDR1 is MDHEN, CDR2 SYDVKM, per germline. The CDR3 bases are TGTGCCAGCAAGGGTAGTGGACTAGCGGGGGATACGCAGTATTTT. Its protein is CASKGSGLAGDTQYF.

This clone was counted between two and nine times. Other DNA sequences in the same sample also yield this CDR3. V gene TRBV30 combines with J gene TRBJ2-5; D possibly corresponds to TRBD2 (5 bases). Trimming shortened V by 5 bases and J by 5 bases, and 9 bases separated the two germline ends. Germline V lookup: CDR1 GTSNPN, CDR2 SVGIG (reference sequence). This CDR3 is built from 11 residues. As DNA, the CDR3 is TGTGCCTGGTCTGGGGAGGAGACCCAGTACTTC. It specifies CAWSGEETQYF.

The CDR3 loop reads CASSLAIVNEQFF. In nucleotides, the CDR3 is TGTGCCAGCAGCTTAGCGATAGTTAATGAGCAGTTCTTC. This rearrangement joins TRBV7-2 to TRBJ2-1; D unclear. Trimming shortened V by 0 bases and J by 7 bases, and 7 bases separated the two germline ends. This CDR3 contains 13 residues. Germline V gene lookup returns CDR1 SGHTA and CDR2 FQGNSA.

This chain uses TRBV9 with TRBJ1-2; D gene ambiguous. Germline CDR1 SGDLS, CDR2 YYNGEE. V lost 2 bases and J 4 bases, leaving 9 bases between the germline ends. The CDR3 has 13 amino acids. This CDR3 is CASSVPEIYGYTF. The CDR3 DNA sequence: TGTGCCAGCAGCGTCCCGGAAATCTATGGCTACACCTTC.

V gene TRBV29-1 combines with J gene TRBJ2-5; D is unresolved. Germline V gene lookup returns CDR1 SQVTM and CDR2 ANQGSEA. CDR3 length equals 12 residues. The germline V and J ends were trimmed by 4 bases and 1 base, with 7 bases remaining between them. The DNA for the CDR3 is TGCAGCGTTGCTCCTACCCAAGAGACCCAGTACTTC. This translates into CSVAPTQETQYF.

This chain connects TRBV30 to TRBJ2-7, with D maybe TRBD2 (6 bases). This CDR3 contains 12 residues. CDR1 is GTSNPN, CDR2 SVGIG, per germline (reference sequence). The ends were cut back, 3 bases at V and 3 bases at J, with 9 bases in the middle. CDR3 sequence reads: CAWSRDFYEQYF. As DNA, the CDR3 is TGTGCCTGGAGCCGGGACTTCTACGAGCAGTACTTC.

The chain links TRBV27 to TRBJ2-6; perhaps TRBD1 as D (5 bases). This CDR3 spans 15 amino acids. CDR1 MNHEY and CDR2 SMNVEV come from the germline V gene (reference sequence). V gave up 8 bases and J gave up 2 bases, with 13 bases separating them. The CDR3 reads CASGSVGAGANVLTF. In nucleotides, the CDR3 is TGTGCCAGCGGCTCTGTAGGGGCTGGGGCCAACGTCCTGACTTTC. Using reference TRBV27 and TRBJ2-6 for the parts outside the CDR3, the full variable domain is EAQVTQNPRYLITVTGKKLTVTCSQNMNHEYMSWYRQDPGLGLRQIYYSMNVEVTDKGDVPEGYKVSRKEKRNFPLILESPSPNQTSLYFCASGSVGAGANVLTFGAGSRLTVL.

This clone was seen a single time. V is TRBV2 and J is TRBJ2-3; D gene uncertain. The V gene's germline CDR1 is SNHLY and CDR2 FYNNEI. This CDR3 region has 13 residues. Trimming took 6 bases from V and 0 from J, leaving 7 bases between them. The CDR3: CASRETSTDTQYF. The CDR3 DNA reads TGTGCCAGCAGAGAGACTAGCACAGATACGCAGTATTTT.

The chain uses TRBV9 and TRBJ2-2; 8 bases map to TRBD2. V was clipped by 1 base and J by 1 base; unmatched bases: 9. This CDR3 comprises 18 residues. The germline CDR1 and CDR2 sequences are SGDLS and YYNGEE. CDR3 sequence (DNA): TGTGCCAGCAGCGTATGGCTGTCGGGAGGGAAGAACACCGGGGAGCTGTTTTTT. It translates to CASSVWLSGGKNTGELFF.

The gene calls are TRBV18 and TRBJ2-1; D gene uncertain. Per germline, CDR1 KGHSH and CDR2 LQKENI. The CDR3 is 12 amino acids. Trimming removed 1 base from V and 6 bases from J, with 4 bases in between. This CDR3 reads CASSPQGNEQFF. In DNA, the CDR3 is TGTGCCAGCTCACCACAAGGCAATGAGCAGTTCTTC.

This chain links TRBV2 with TRBJ2-5, with 8 nucleotides matching TRBD1. V lost 5 bases, J lost 4 bases, and 9 bases stayed unmatched. CDR1 and CDR2 from the germline V gene are SNHLY and FYNNEI. The CDR3 has 15 amino acids. The CDR3 DNA is TGTGCCAGCAGTCGGACAGGGAGGTGGTCAGAGACCCAGTACTTC. It is translated as CASSRTGRWSETQYF.